One and the same sample provided the 2 T cell receptor beta chains below, sequenced in a study of brain T cells in children with intractable seizures. Regarding time point: blood from clinic visit 5 months post-surgery; TSC patient then seizure free. Assay: immunoSEQ multiplex PCR; the TCRdb copy retains only in-frame clones and omits some. The table lists 300,000 to 400,000 clones, 93% of them singletons, with roughly 5.7% in the top ten. Sequences were derived from peripheral blood, sampled about 5 months after surgery. These TCRs come from a boy under three years old with tuberous sclerosis and intractable seizures.

This clone was seen just once. The rearrangement uses TRBV11-3 and TRBJ1-5; D is undetermined. Germline CDR1 SGHNT, CDR2 YENEEA. This CDR3 has 20 amino acids. The V and J ends lost 4 bases and 0 bases respectively, with 25 bases between them. CDR3 loop: CASSSKSPEEKAYSNQPQHF. The DNA of the CDR3 is TGTGCCAGCAGCTCGAAAAGCCCCGAAGAAAAGGCCTATAGCAATCAGCCCCAGCATTTT.

V is TRBV5-4 and J is TRBJ2-7; TRBD2 might be the D (7 bases). CDR3 length equals 16 residues. Germline values: CDR1 SGHNT, CDR2 YYREEE (reference sequence). V was shortened by 2 bases and J by 0 bases, with 15 bases between the two germline ends. CDR3 in DNA: TGTGCCAGCAGCTTAATCGGGGGGACACTCTCCTACGAGCAGTACTTC. It encodes CASSLIGGTLSYEQYF.